A selection of T cell receptor beta chains follows, all from one sample in a study of OX40 agonist ivuxolimab in advanced cancers. The assay was immunoSEQ multiplex PCR, and TCRdb's table has in-frame clones only and misses some. The data show about 93,000 clones, roughly nine tenths seen once. This material consisted of CD4+ or CD8+ T cells sorted from blood, taken in a trial of the OX40 agonist ivuxolimab. Every receptor here comes from an adult with an advanced solid tumor such as melanoma, head and neck, liver or kidney cancer. The CDR3 runs from the conserved cysteine through the conserved F or W. Size values are once, few and many counts, or a class for expanded clones, and some rows have none.

V gene	J gene	clone size	CDR3 protein
TRBV11-1	TRBJ2-1	NA	CASSYRGRWDNEQFF
TRBV9	TRBJ2-5	NA	CASSRPTTTGGETQYF
TRBV19	TRBJ1-1	NA	CASSVSRGGYAEAFF
TRBV29-1	TRBJ2-2	NA	CSVGIGSYTGELFF
TRBV7-9	TRBJ2-1	NA	CASSLSGGAPYNEQFF
TRBV19	TRBJ2-1	NA	CASSIKSSYSYNEQFF
TRBV7-9	TRBJ2-4	NA	CASSKEFGRALLYF
TRBV30	TRBJ2-5	NA	CAWNRDRVRETQYF
TRBV28	TRBJ2-7	once	CASSPIAYEQYF
TRBV5-4	TRBJ2-7	NA	CASSLQGADEQYF
TRBV30	TRBJ2-7	NA	CAWNTQGHEQYF
TRBV7-3	TRBJ2-2	NA	CASSPLRSSTGELFF
TRBV10-1	TRBJ1-3	NA	CASRAGSSLAGNTIYF
TRBV7-3	TRBJ2-1	NA	CASIQRGLARSYNEQFF